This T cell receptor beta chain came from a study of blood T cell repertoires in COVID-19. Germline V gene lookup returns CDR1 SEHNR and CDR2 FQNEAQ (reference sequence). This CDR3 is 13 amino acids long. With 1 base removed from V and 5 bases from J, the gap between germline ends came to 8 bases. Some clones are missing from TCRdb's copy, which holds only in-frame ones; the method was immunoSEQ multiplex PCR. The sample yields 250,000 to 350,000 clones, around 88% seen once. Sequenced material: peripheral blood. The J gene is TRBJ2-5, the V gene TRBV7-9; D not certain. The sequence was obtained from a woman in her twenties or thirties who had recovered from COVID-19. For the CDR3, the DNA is TGTGCCAGCAGCTTAGGCTATGAGGAGACCCAGTACTTC. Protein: CASSLGYEETQYF.